This TCR beta chain is drawn from a study of PD-1 blockade in classical Hodgkin lymphoma. Study-wide results and caveats: The study reported lower baseline TCR diversity in newly diagnosed patients than in healthy donors.

Profiled with immunoSEQ multiplex PCR; TCRdb holds only in-frame clones, not every one. The table lists around 43,000 clones, around 90% of them singletons. Germline values: CDR1 MNHEY, CDR2 SVGAGI. The V end was cut by 5 bases, the J end by 3 bases, with 14 bases between. This CDR3 contains 14 residues. Time point in this sample: newly diagnosed, previously untreated cHL patient sample. On this clone itself: Its antigen is unidentified.

The gene calls are TRBV6-5 and TRBJ2-7; possibly TRBD1 for D (6 bases). The TCR was taken from a human donor with classical Hodgkin lymphoma. Source material: peripheral blood mononuclear cells (PBMCs). For the CDR3, the DNA is TGTGCCAGCAGTCGTGGACAGCGTAACTACGAGCAGTACTTC. Its translation: CASSRGQRNYEQYF.